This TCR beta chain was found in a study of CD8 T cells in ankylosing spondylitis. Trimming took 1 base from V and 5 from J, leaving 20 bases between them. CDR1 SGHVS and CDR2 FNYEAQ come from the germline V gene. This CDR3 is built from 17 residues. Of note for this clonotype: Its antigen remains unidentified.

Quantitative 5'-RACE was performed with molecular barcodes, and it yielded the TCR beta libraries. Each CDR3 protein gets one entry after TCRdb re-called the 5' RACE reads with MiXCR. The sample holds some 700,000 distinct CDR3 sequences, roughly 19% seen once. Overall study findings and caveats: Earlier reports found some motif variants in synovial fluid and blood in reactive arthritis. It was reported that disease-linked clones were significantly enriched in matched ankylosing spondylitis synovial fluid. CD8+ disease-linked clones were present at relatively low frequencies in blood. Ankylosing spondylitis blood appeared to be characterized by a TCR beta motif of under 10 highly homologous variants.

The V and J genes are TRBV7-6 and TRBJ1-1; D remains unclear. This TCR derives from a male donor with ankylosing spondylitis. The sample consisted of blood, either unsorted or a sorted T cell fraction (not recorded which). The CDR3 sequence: CASSLVPGQVGRTEAFF. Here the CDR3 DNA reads TGTGCCAGCAGCTTAGTTCCCGGTCAGGTCGGAAGGACTGAAGCTTTCTTT.